This T cell receptor (beta chain) stems from a study of cytomegalovirus exposure and HLA in healthy donors (TCRdb year 2017). For context, the study as a whole: An earlier analysis of approximately 590 of the donors reported 250 to 300 Gb of sequence data and 117 million unique TCR beta sequences from roughly 180 million T cells. Across some 400 genotyped donors of the cohort, an average of about 250,000 unique TCR beta nucleotide sequences per donor were sequenced, and 15% to 20% of those sequences were non-productive. Genome-wide SNP genotypes for about 65% of the roughly 670 donors were used in a later genetic analysis, which treated that subset as a discovery cohort. A later analysis re-examined previously published TCR beta repertoires from several hundred donors and added high-resolution HLA genotyping to investigate patterns of TCR occurrence. The genetic ancestry cluster associated with self-reported Caucasian donors included about four fifths of the approximately 410 genotyped donors. Using immunosequencing, the study profiled T cell repertoires from about 650 subjects and related those repertoires to cytomegalovirus serostatus. High-throughput TCR immunosequencing, statistical association of individual TCRs with disease status, and machine learning were combined to predict cytomegalovirus infection status. Several DR-DQ haplotypes were treated as single units for association and clustering because of strong linkage in the cohort. To decide whether each TCR beta V gene segment behaved as functional or pseudogenic, an earlier analysis of several hundred of the donors relied on high-throughput TCR beta sequencing. All discovery cohort repertoires had been generated using a single sequencing platform. Both class I and class II loci were covered by HLA typing, at four-digit resolution. The later analysis used no new phenotypic data to find candidate immune exposures, relying instead on TCR beta sequences and their occurrence across donors. A separate validation cohort of approximately 120 different subjects was used in addition to the 666-subject first cohort. About 300 gigabases of sequencing data and around 80 million unique TCR sequences made up an early release that covered 500 to 650 HLA-typed donors. Donor age, sex, ethnicity and CMV serostatus were compiled alongside the repertoire data. The study aimed to test whether cataloging public T cell receptors could reveal signatures of past pathogen exposure. The number of donors typed differed by locus, with roughly 620-630 for A, B, C, DRB1 and DQB1, roughly 520 for DQA1, 600 to 610 for DPA1, and some 470 for DPB1. General findings and caveats noted by the study authors: Some IMGT-functional V segments, including TRBV6-2 and TRBV6-3, could not be distinguished by the 87-base-pair reads and were therefore excluded. Compared with the roughly 700-donor mean, donors in an Asian-associated ancestry cluster had fewer N-insertions in productive TCRs, according to a later genetic analysis. In a later analysis, the rate of TCR association differed among HLA loci, with DRB1 alleles having the most associated TCRs and HLA-C alleles having the fewest. V-gene and J-gene trimming of TCR beta chains was associated with a missense DCLRE1C variant in a later genetic analysis, and the association was replicated in an independent cohort. The presence/absence analyses assumed that sequencing depth was roughly uniform across donors, and that assumption may not be true. CMV serostatus was the only immune exposure information available for the cohort. A cluster of highly shared sequence variants was judged likely to be a technical artifact of the sequencing pipeline. In a later analysis, most CMV-associated TCR beta chains were found to appear HLA-restricted, with HLA associations seemingly driven largely by CMV exposure. In a later analysis, several top co-occurrence clusters were reported to appear linked to parvovirus B19, influenza, CMV and Epstein-Barr virus. Assigning TCR associations to individual alleles was difficult when HLA alleles, especially DR and DQ, strongly co-occurred. Because HLA typing was unavailable for some donors at each locus, only the typed subset was used in association tests. In a later analysis, HLA-associated TCR beta chains were found to be more clonally expanded and to have lower generation probabilities than equally common non-associated chains. While some public TCRs were present in many individuals, most TCR sequences turned up only very rarely across donors. Cytomegalovirus status was reported to be diagnosed by the classifier with high specificity and sensitivity in both the original and validation cohorts. Correlated functional status among segregating V segments might reflect linkage disequilibrium, but an unknown experimental factor could not be ruled out. A further reported finding was that TCR beta sequences accurately predicted the HLA-A and HLA-B alleles for most subjects in the first cohort. Because counts were too low, about 15 rarely observed V segments, including chromosome 9 orphons, were left out of the earlier analysis of about 500 of the donors. In this cohort, only TCR beta chains were sequenced, and detectable features were limited by the absence of alpha or paired-chain data. It was suggested by the authors that the approach could potentially be generalized to other disease states and immunological phenotypes. In vitro tests confirmed that a few of the cytomegalovirus-associated TCR beta chains recognize cytomegalovirus antigens. A total of 150 to 200 TCR beta chains were listed by the study as associated with cytomegalovirus. In a later analysis, more than 15,000 TCR beta sequences were associated with specific HLA alleles at a false discovery rate of 0.05. In an earlier analysis of about 540 of the donors, most TCR beta V segments were observed in productive rearrangements about 90% or about 30% of the time, broadly matching IMGT annotations.

The cohort was made up of about 670 healthy bone marrow donors. All cohort members were sampled while nominally healthy, although unrecorded immune exposures were likely present. The donor was CMV seropositive and belonged to the group of 250 to 300 seropositive cohort members. A peripheral blood sample was provided by each donor, and peripheral blood mononuclear cells were used for TCR beta sequencing. Genomic DNA was extracted from the blood cell samples with the Qiagen DNeasy Blood Extraction Kit. Of note for this clone: The clone's antigen remains unknown. No quality values exist for individual bases; no much larger clone is one base distant.

The library was obtained by the immunoSEQ multiplex PCR assay. For the multiplex PCR, a mixture combining 60 forward primers for TCR Vbeta segments and 13 reverse primers for TCR Jbeta segments was used. The CDR3 region of rearranged TCR beta genes was amplified from genomic DNA by a multiplex PCR assay. The Illumina HiSeq System was used to sequence the amplified TCR beta libraries as 87-base-pair reads. In the authors' own workflow: In a later analysis, approximately 74 million unique TCR beta chains were counted across the approximately 620 repertoires, and about 10 million of these chains were shared by at least two donors. Raw reads were error-corrected and collapsed into unique sequences with a nearest-neighbor algorithm that merged closely related sequences to remove PCR and sequencing errors. CDR3 sequences were aligned to IMGT reference sequences to assign V, D and J gene segments. For a sequence to be retained, a match of at least six nucleotides to both a V gene segment and a J gene segment was required. A rearrangement was called productive if the CDR3 had no stop codons and remained in frame with V and J, and every other rearrangement was called non-productive. CDR3 was defined by IMGT convention, running from the second conserved V-encoded cysteine to the conserved J-encoded phenylalanine. Sequences without an unambiguous match to a single V gene segment were excluded from the earlier analysis of approximately 600 of the donors. An earlier analysis of approximately 590 of the donors classified V segments as functional when productive rearrangements were above 56.7% and as segregating when the standard deviation between donors was above 5%. A statistical classification framework was built for diagnosing cytomegalovirus status from the catalog of TCR beta chain sequences. A later analysis assigned V and J genes by comparing TCR nucleotide sequences with IMGT/GENE-DB human TR gene sequences. A later analysis assigned CDR3 sequences and most-parsimonious VDJ recombination scenarios with the TCRdist pipeline. A later analysis defined each TCR beta chain by its CDR3 amino acid sequence plus V-gene family, and excluded reads lacking a unique V-gene family. To address suspected cross-contamination and a sequencing artifact, a later analysis removed 592 highly shared, low-generation-probability nucleotide sequences. In a later analysis, a clonal expansion index for each public chain was calculated from normalized within-repertoire ranks of inferred template counts. In a later analysis, generation probabilities were computed using a VDJ recombination model fitted to out-of-frame rearrangements, and the results were checked against IGoR. In a later analysis, TCR-TCR, TCR-HLA and TCR-CMV co-occurrence was scored with hypergeometric tests, and a repertoire-size bias correction was applied to TCR pairs. False discovery rates were estimated in a later analysis by permuting HLA or CMV assignments 20 times. In a later analysis, co-occurring TCRs were grouped using DBSCAN, with TCRdist sequence similarity added in when clustering inside HLA-allele-positive subsets. Repertoires with fewer than 30,000 or more than 120,000 public chains were left out of co-occurrence clustering, as were several repertoires with anomalous nucleotide sharing. The immuneACCESS repertoire file appears here via TCRdb, limited to in-frame rearrangements. These files lack a portion of the clones; in checked studies, under half of the deficit traces to unresolved V genes, and the cause of the others is not known. The DNA was the basis for D and trimming; V, J and clone size are from that table. This sample comprises nearly 110,000 clones, about 74% of them detected only once. The ten largest clones add up to about 15% of the sample.

From the cysteine up to the phenylalanine, the CDR3 has a length of 19 residues. The read is trimmed to its CDR3 DNA, 57 bases read in frame from base 1. Taken from the germline V gene, the CDR1 and CDR2 loops are SGDLS and YYNGEE. Clipping removes 0 bases from V and 3 bases from J, with 14 as the unmatched junction base count. This clonotype originated in a woman between 40 and 50 years old in good health and CMV-seropositive. The chain couples TRBV9 to TRBJ2-1; 8 middle bases align to TRBD2. Sample: PBMCs. The nucleotide sequence is given as TGTGCCAGCAGCGTAGATCCGAGGGAACGGGGGGGCCTCTACAATGAGCAGTTCTTC. The encoded protein is CASSVDPRERGGLYNEQFF.